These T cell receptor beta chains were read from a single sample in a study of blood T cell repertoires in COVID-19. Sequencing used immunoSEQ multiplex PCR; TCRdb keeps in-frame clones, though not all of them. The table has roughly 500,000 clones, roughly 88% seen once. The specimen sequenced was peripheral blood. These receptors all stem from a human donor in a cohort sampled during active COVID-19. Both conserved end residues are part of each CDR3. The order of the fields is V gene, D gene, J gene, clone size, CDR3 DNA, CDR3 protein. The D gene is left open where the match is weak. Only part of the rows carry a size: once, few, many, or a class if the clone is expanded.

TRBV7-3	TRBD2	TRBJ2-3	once	TGTGCCAGCACACTAGCGGGGCCCTTGGATACGCAGTATTTT	CASTLAGPLDTQYF
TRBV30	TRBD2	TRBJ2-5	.	TGTGCCTGGAGTGTACGGGGACTAAGGGAGACCCAGTACTTC	CAWSVRGLRETQYF
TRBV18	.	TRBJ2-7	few	TGTGCCAGCTCACAGGCAGCGTCCTACGAGCAGTACTTC	CASSQAASYEQYF
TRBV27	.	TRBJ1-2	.	TGTGCCAGCAGTGGCACGGAGGGGTTATATGGCTACACCTTC	CASSGTEGLYGYTF
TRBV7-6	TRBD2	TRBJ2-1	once	TGTGCCAGCAGCTCTCGGACTAGCGGGATCAACGATGAGCAGTTCTTC	CASSSRTSGINDEQFF
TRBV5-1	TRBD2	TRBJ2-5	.	TGCGCCAGCAGGAGCGGGGGGGAGACCCAGTACTTC	CASRSGGETQYF
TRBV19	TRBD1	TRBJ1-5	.	TGTGCCAGTAGTCTGACAGGGGGCAGTCAGCCCCAGCATTTT	CASSLTGGSQPQHF
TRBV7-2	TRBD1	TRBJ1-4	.	TGTGCCAGCAGCATGAGGACAGGGGACGGCGAAAAACTGTTTTTT	CASSMRTGDGEKLFF
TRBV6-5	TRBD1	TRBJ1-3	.	TGTGCCAGCCGGGACAGGGCCTCTGGAAACACCATATATTTT	CASRDRASGNTIYF
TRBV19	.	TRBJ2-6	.	TGTGCCAGTAGTTGGCTCCAGACAGGTAGCTCTGGGGCCAACGTCCTGACTTTC	CASSWLQTGSSGANVLTF
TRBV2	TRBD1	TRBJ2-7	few	TGTGCCAGCAGGGACGACAGGGTCGACGAGCAGTACTTC	CASRDDRVDEQYF
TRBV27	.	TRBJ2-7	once	TGTGCCAGCGGGACTCCATACGAGCAGTACTTC	CASGTPYEQYF
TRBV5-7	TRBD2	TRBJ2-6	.	TGTGCCAGCAGCTTGGAGTTAGCGGGAGGTAACTATGGGGCCAACGTCCTGACTTTC	CASSLELAGGNYGANVLTF
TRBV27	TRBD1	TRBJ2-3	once	TGTGCCAGCAGTTTGGGGGACAGGGTCCCAGATACGCAGTATTTT	CASSLGDRVPDTQYF
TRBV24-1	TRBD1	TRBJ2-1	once	TGTGCCACCAGTGATTACGGGACAGGGATCGGTGAGCAGTTCTTC	CATSDYGTGIGEQFF
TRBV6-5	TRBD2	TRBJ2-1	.	TGTGCCAGCAGTTACTCTAGCGGGAGGATAAGTGAGCAGTTCTTC	CASSYSSGRISEQFF
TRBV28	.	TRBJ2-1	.	TGTGCCAGCAGGGCTGAGGCTGAGCAGTTCTTC	CASRAEAEQFF
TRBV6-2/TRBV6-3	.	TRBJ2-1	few	TGTGCCAGCAGTCCCCTATCCAACGAGCAGTTCTTC	CASSPLSNEQFF
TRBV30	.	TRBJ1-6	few	TGTGCCTGGGACGGTAATTCACCCCTCCACTTT	CAWDGNSPLHF
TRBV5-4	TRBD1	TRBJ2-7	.	TGTGCCAGCAGATCTCCGGGACAGGGTAATGGCGAGCAGTACTTC	CASRSPGQGNGEQYF
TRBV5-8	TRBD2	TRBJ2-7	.	TGTGCCAGCAGCTTGGCGGGAGCGGGAGGGCCGAAGGGGCAGTACTTC	CASSLAGAGGPKGQYF
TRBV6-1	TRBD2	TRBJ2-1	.	TGTGCCAGCAGTGAACCTAGCGGCACATACAATGAGCAGTTCTTC	CASSEPSGTYNEQFF
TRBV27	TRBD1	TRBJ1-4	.	TGTGCCAGCAGCAGTCAACAGGGGTACTATGAAAAACTGTTTTTT	CASSSQQGYYEKLFF
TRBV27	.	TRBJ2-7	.	TGTGCCAGCAGTCATCGTGGGGCAGACGAGCAGTACTTC	CASSHRGADEQYF
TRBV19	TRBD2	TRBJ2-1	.	TGTGCCAGTGGACCGGGACTAGCTTATCATGAGCAGTTCTTC	CASGPGLAYHEQFF
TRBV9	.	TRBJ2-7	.	TGTGCCAGCAGCGCCGGGGGCAGGGGGGATGGTGAGCAGTACTTC	CASSAGGRGDGEQYF
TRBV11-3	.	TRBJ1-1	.	TGTGCCAGCAGCCCACAAGGCGGGAACACTGAAGCTTTCTTT	CASSPQGGNTEAFF
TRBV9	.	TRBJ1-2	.	TGTGCCAGCAGCCCCGCAACACAGGGAAGCTATGGCTACACCTTC	CASSPATQGSYGYTF
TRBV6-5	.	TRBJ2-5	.	TGTGCCAGCAGTTACGCCAGGTTAGAGACCCAGTACTTC	CASSYARLETQYF
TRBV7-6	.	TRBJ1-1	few	TGTGCCAGCAGCTCCGCCGGGACTCCTATGAACACTGAAGCTTTCTTT	CASSSAGTPMNTEAFF
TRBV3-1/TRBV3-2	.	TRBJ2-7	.	TGTGCCAGCAGCCCCGCTTCGGCCTACGAGCAGTACTTC	CASSPASAYEQYF
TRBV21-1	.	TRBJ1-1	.	TGTGCCAGCAGCCAGGCAGGGGACACTGAAGCTTTCTTT	CASSQAGDTEAFF
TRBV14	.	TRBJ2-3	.	TGTGCCAGCAGCCAAGGAGGGCCCTGGGATACGCAGTATTTT	CASSQGGPWDTQYF
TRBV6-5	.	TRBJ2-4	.	TGTGCCAGTTCTCAGGGTCTAAAAAACATTCAGTACTTC	CASSQGLKNIQYF
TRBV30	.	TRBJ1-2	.	TGTGCCTGGGTTAGACAGAAACTTTATGGCTACACCTTC	CAWVRQKLYGYTF
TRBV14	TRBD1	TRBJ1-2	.	TGTGCCAGCAGCCAAGCCCGGGACAGGCGTAACTATGGCTACACCTTC	CASSQARDRRNYGYTF
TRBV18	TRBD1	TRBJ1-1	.	TGTGCCAGCTTATTCCAGGGGGCAGGGAACACTGAAGCTTTCTTT	CASLFQGAGNTEAFF
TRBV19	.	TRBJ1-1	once	TGTGCCAGTAGTAGAACCCTCAGGGACACTGAAGCTTTCTTT	CASSRTLRDTEAFF
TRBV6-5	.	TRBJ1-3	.	TGTGCCAGCAGTTTCCGGGACACGGACTCTGGAAACACCATATATTTT	CASSFRDTDSGNTIYF
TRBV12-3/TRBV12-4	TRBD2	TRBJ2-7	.	TGTGCCTCGTCGGGGGGGATTTCCTACGAGCAGTACTTC	CASSGGISYEQYF
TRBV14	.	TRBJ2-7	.	TGTGCCAGCAGCCAAGATACCGACAGGCTATACGAGCAGTACTTC	CASSQDTDRLYEQYF
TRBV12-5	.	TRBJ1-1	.	TGTGCTAGTGGTCTCTCCGTAAACAGGGCCCTGGAGAACACTGAAGCTTTCTTT	CASGLSVNRALENTEAFF